The 24 T cell receptor beta chains below all came from one sample that was sequenced in a study of blood T cell repertoires in COVID-19. This table comes from immunoSEQ multiplex PCR, and its TCRdb copy is limited to in-frame clones, with some not included. In the table there are 91,000 or so clones, approximately 78% of which are singletons. Sequencing was carried out using peripheral blood. Receptor source: a man aged 45 to 65 with active or convalescent COVID-19.

V gene TRBV7-9 combines with J gene TRBJ1-2, with D uncertain. Germline CDR1 and CDR2: SEHNR and FQNEAQ (reference sequence). The CDR3 consists of 14 residues. Trimming left V 4 bases short and J 6 bases short, with 15 bases between. The CDR3 loop is CASSSVGQLDGYTF. Written as DNA, the CDR3 is TGTGCCAGCAGCTCCGTGGGCCAGTTAGATGGCTACACCTTC.

The chain carries TRBV7-9 and TRBJ2-3; TRBD1 matches at 7 bases. The CDR3 has 14 amino acids. The V segment lost 5 bases and the J segment 2 bases; nucleotides outside the gene matches: 4. CDR1 and CDR2 (germline): SEHNR, FQNEAQ (reference sequence). CDR3 amino acids: CASSPGQATDTQYF. The DNA of the CDR3 is TGTGCCAGCAGCCCCGGACAGGCCACAGATACGCAGTATTTT.

In this sample, this clone turned up once. The gene calls are TRBV27 and TRBJ2-1, with D hard to call. CDR1 is MNHEY, CDR2 SMNVEV, per germline (reference sequence). There are 15 residues in the CDR3. V lost 6 bases and J 4 bases, leaving 16 bases between the germline ends. The chain's CDR3 is CASRNYEWAYNEQFF. The CDR3 nucleotides are TGTGCCAGCAGGAATTATGAATGGGCTTACAATGAGCAGTTCTTC.

The chain carries TRBV6-5 and TRBJ2-1; 12 bases line up with TRBD2. CDR1 MNHEY and CDR2 SVGAGI come from the germline V gene. J gave up 3 bases and V 2 bases, and 2 bases lay outside the gene matches. This CDR3 is built from 16 residues. CDR3: CASSYRLAGVYNEQFF. DNA of the CDR3: TGTGCCAGCAGTTACCGACTAGCGGGGGTCTACAATGAGCAGTTCTTC.

V gene TRBV7-8 combines with J gene TRBJ2-7; 8 bases line up with TRBD1. J was trimmed by 3 bases and V by 1 base; bases with no gene match: 5. Germline V CDR1 and CDR2: SGHVS, FQNEAQ. The CDR3 is made up of 15 amino acids. The chain's CDR3 is CASSLEPGGGYEQYV. The CDR3 DNA reads TGTGCCAGCAGCTTAGAGCCAGGGGGCGGCTACGAGCAGTACGTC.

V is TRBV6-5 and J is TRBJ2-1; 8 bases match TRBD1. Per the germline V gene, CDR1 is MNHEY and CDR2 is SVGAGI. The CDR3 covers 13 residues. V dropped 7 bases and J dropped 9; count of bases not matched to a gene: 8. The CDR3 nucleotides are TGTGCCAGCACGAACAGGGGGTGGGGTGAGCAGTTCTTC. Protein: CASTNRGWGEQFF.

The chain joins TRBV10-3 to TRBJ1-6, with D perhaps TRBD1 (6 bases). V was cut by 8 bases and J by 0 bases, with 20 bases left in between. Per germline, CDR1 ENHRY and CDR2 SYGVKD. The CDR3 extends over 18 amino acids. The CDR3 protein is CAIGTNRDTSSYNSPLHF. Written as DNA, the CDR3 is TGTGCCATCGGGACTAACCGGGACACCTCCTCCTATAATTCACCCCTCCACTTT.

On this clone itself: The sample holds other DNA sequences that translate to the same CDR3. The chain employs TRBV7-9 and TRBJ1-4, with TRBD1 identical over 10 bases. V was clipped by 4 bases and J by 8 bases; unmatched bases: 4. Germline CDR1 and CDR2: SEHNR and FQNEAQ (reference sequence). The CDR3 sequence is 14 residues long. The CDR3 region is CASSWDRGDEKLFF. As DNA, the CDR3 is TGTGCCAGCAGCTGGGACAGGGGAGACGAAAAACTGTTTTTT.

This clone was seen just once. The rearrangement uses TRBV7-2 and TRBJ1-5; possible D gene TRBD1, 6 bases. The germline CDR1 and CDR2 sequences are SGHTA and FQGNSA. V lost 5 bases, J lost 2 bases, and 22 bases lay in between. CDR3 length equals 18 residues. The chain's CDR3 is CASSLRGPREAGNQPQHF. The CDR3 DNA is TGTGCCAGCAGCCTCAGGGGACCCCGGGAGGCTGGCAATCAGCCCCAGCATTTT.

This rearrangement joins TRBV30 to TRBJ2-3; 11 bases align to TRBD2. CDR1 GTSNPN and CDR2 SVGIG come from the germline V gene (reference sequence). The CDR3 has 15 amino acids. V lost 3 bases to trimming and J lost 2 bases; unmatched junction nucleotides: 4. CDR3 sequence: CAWRLAGANTDTQYF. The CDR3 DNA reads TGTGCCTGGAGACTAGCGGGGGCCAACACAGATACGCAGTATTTT.

This clone has only one observation. The V and J genes are TRBV7-2 and TRBJ2-7, with TRBD2 matching 7 bases. V lost 3 bases, J lost 5 bases, and 4 bases stayed unmatched. The CDR3 has 13 amino acids. Looked up from germline, CDR1 is SGHTA and CDR2 is FQGNSA. Written as DNA, the CDR3 is TGTGCCAGCAGCTTTAGACTAGCTAACGAGCAGTACTTC. The encoded protein is CASSFRLANEQYF.

V gene TRBV10-3 combines with J gene TRBJ1-1; D possibly corresponds to TRBD1 (5 bases). Germline CDR1 ENHRY, CDR2 SYGVKD. V gave up 4 bases and J gave up 2 bases, with 8 bases separating them. The CDR3 sequence is 13 residues long. The CDR3 is CAISARENTEAFF. CDR3 DNA sequence: TGTGCCATCAGTGCCAGGGAAAACACTGAAGCTTTCTTT.

The chain couples TRBV19 to TRBJ2-3, with 8 nucleotides matching TRBD1. The CDR3 is made up of 16 amino acids. V trimming: 5 bases; J trimming: 1 base; junction bases outside the gene matches: 8. Germline V gene data show CDR1 as LNHDA and CDR2 as SQIVND (reference sequence). The CDR3 reads CASSLQGDLGTDTQYF. The CDR3 nucleotides are TGTGCCAGTAGTTTACAGGGGGATTTAGGCACAGATACGCAGTATTTT.

This rearrangement joins TRBV28 to TRBJ1-2; D might be TRBD1 (6 bases). Looked up from germline, CDR1 is MDHEN and CDR2 is SYDVKM. The CDR3 extends over 14 amino acids. Trimming took off 5 bases at V and 6 bases at J, with 16 bases between the two ends. In nucleotides, the CDR3 is TGTGCCAGCAGTGTGACAGGATATGGGGATGGCTACACCTTC. This codes for CASSVTGYGDGYTF.

The V gene is TRBV7-2, the J gene TRBJ2-7, with no clear D. Germline V CDR1 and CDR2: SGHTA, FQGNSA. V gave up 1 base and J gave up 6 bases, with 13 bases separating them. CDR3 size: 14 residues. The CDR3 DNA is TGTGCCAGCAGCTTAGGCGTAAGAGGAGCCGAGCAGTACTTC. It yields the protein CASSLGVRGAEQYF.

This clone turned up a few times. The J gene is TRBJ1-5, the V gene TRBV6-5; 7 bases fit TRBD1. Germline lookup yields CDR1 MNHEY and CDR2 SVGAGI. This CDR3 has 15 residues. V lost 6 bases to trimming and J lost 4 bases; unmatched junction nucleotides: 9. The CDR3 DNA sequence: TGTGCCAGCAGCCTAACGGGACAGCCAAATCAGCCCCAGCATTTT. Translation gives CASSLTGQPNQPQHF.

The chain carries TRBV27 and TRBJ2-3; 7 nucleotides line up with TRBD2. With 2 bases clipped from V and 5 bases from J, the junction kept 4 bases outside the gene matches. Germline-derived CDR1 and CDR2 are MNHEY and SMNVEV (reference sequence). The CDR3 covers 14 residues. Here the CDR3 reads CASSLGPGGDTQYF. The DNA for the CDR3 is TGTGCCAGCAGTTTAGGACCGGGAGGAGATACGCAGTATTTT.

Here the CDR3 DNA reads TGTGCCTGGAGTAAGACAGGGGGTGCCACTGAAGCTTTCTTT. Its protein product is CAWSKTGGATEAFF. The chain links TRBV30 to TRBJ1-1; 9 nucleotides align to TRBD1. This CDR3 spans 14 amino acids. The germline gives CDR1 GTSNPN, CDR2 SVGIG (reference sequence). V trimming: 2 bases; J trimming: 4 bases; junction bases outside the gene matches: 5. The full variable domain, completed using reference TRBV30 and TRBJ1-1, is SQTIHQWPATLVQPVGSPLSLECTVEGTSNPNLYWYRQAAGRGLQLLFYSVGIGQISSEVPQNLSASRPQDRQFILSSKKLLLSDSGFYLCAWSKTGGATEAFFGQGTRLTVV.

The chain joins TRBV19 to TRBJ2-1; maybe TRBD1 (6 bases). This CDR3 is built from 14 residues. Trimming left V 7 bases short and J 6 bases short, with 16 bases between. From germline, CDR1 is LNHDA and CDR2 SQIVND (reference sequence). CDR3 sequence: CASNNREGSNEQFF. The CDR3 region has the DNA TGTGCCAGTAACAACAGGGAAGGGAGCAATGAGCAGTTCTTC. Full variable domain (missing parts from reference TRBV19 and TRBJ2-1): DGGITQSPKYLFRKEGQNVTLSCEQNLNHDAMYWYRQDPGQGLRLIYYSQIVNDFQKGDIAEGYSVSREKKESFPLTVTSAQKNPTAFYLCASNNREGSNEQFFGPGTRLTVL.

V usage is TRBV3-1 (or the pseudogene TRBV3-2) and J usage is TRBJ1-2; 9 nucleotides align to TRBD1. CDR3 length: 16 amino acids. J gave up 4 bases and V 0 bases, and 6 bases lay outside the gene matches. Germline CDR1 and CDR2: LGHDT and YNNKEL (reference sequence). The CDR3 bases are TGTGCCAGCAGCCAAGAAAGTACAGGGGGCTTCTATGGCTACACCTTC. It yields the protein CASSQESTGGFYGYTF.

The chain carries TRBV11-2 and TRBJ1-2; 9 bases agree with TRBD1. With 5 bases clipped from V and 5 bases from J, the junction kept 6 bases outside the gene matches. The CDR3 loop spans 14 amino acids. Germline V lookup: CDR1 SGHAT, CDR2 FQNNGV. The CDR3 loop is CASSQGQGSYGYTF. As DNA, the CDR3 is TGTGCCAGCAGCCAGGGACAGGGTTCATATGGCTACACCTTC.

CDR3 sequence: CASSPTGEGNTGELFF. CDR3 nucleotide sequence: TGTGCCAGCAGCCCTACGGGGGAGGGAAACACCGGGGAGCTGTTTTTT. This chain uses TRBV7-8 with TRBJ2-2; 7 nucleotides align to TRBD2. This CDR3 has 16 residues. Germline V gives CDR1 SGHVS, CDR2 FQNEAQ. With V trimmed by 5 bases and J by 2 bases, 8 bases remained unmatched.

This chain joins TRBV25-1 and TRBJ2-1; 9 bases fit TRBD1. The V gene's germline CDR1 is MGHDK and CDR2 SYGVNS. The CDR3 is 18 residues long. V lost 3 bases to trimming and J lost 3 bases; unmatched junction nucleotides: 12. The CDR3 sequence is CASSDPGTDRGVYNEQFF. CDR3 in DNA: TGTGCCAGCAGTGACCCCGGAACGGACAGGGGAGTCTACAATGAGCAGTTCTTC.

The V gene is TRBV12-3 or TRBV12-4, the J gene TRBJ1-2, with a weak D call TRBD1 (6 bases). The ends were cut back, 5 bases at V and 5 bases at J, with 12 bases in the middle. This CDR3 contains 13 residues. The CDR3 DNA follows: TGTGCCAGCAGTCGAAGACAGGCGTATGGCTACACCTTC. It yields the protein CASSRRQAYGYTF.